This T cell receptor beta chain was captured in a study of T cells after yellow fever vaccination (dated by TCRdb to the late 2010s). With respect to the entire study: The SMART-Seq v4 Ultra Low Input RNA kit was used to prepare libraries from fractions with low cell numbers. Two healthy male donors, one aged 18 to 30 and one aged 30 to 40 years, made up the cohort. To follow T-cell clones before and after primary and booster YFV17D yellow fever vaccination, bulk TCR alpha and beta repertoires were sequenced over time. Blood was collected at multiple timepoints before and after primary and secondary immunization, and bulk PBMC replicates and cell subsets were isolated. What the authors observed across the whole study: A small share of clonotypes occurred in both CD4 and CD8 compartments, likely arising from convergent recombination. Only a couple of donors were included in the study, so the extent to which the findings can be generalized is limited. Computational filtering was required because FACS-sorted repertoires could contain abundant contaminating clonotypes from the bulk population. Most clones expanded after primary vaccination (around 96% of CD4 and 88% of CD8) were re-detected after the booster, suggesting that broad memory maintenance occurred. The secondary T-cell response was weaker than the primary response but faster, peaking on day 5 instead of day 15.

This clonotype came up a few times. The clone's antigen remains unknown. There are no base qualities to consult, and no much larger clone falls within one base. The germline ends are 13 bases apart after V is trimmed by 1 base and J by 4 bases. From its cysteine to its phenylalanine, the CDR3 spans 16 amino acids. Just the 48-base CDR3 DNA is kept, in frame starting at base 1. This specimen's treatment or condition label, per the study, means: live attenuated yellow fever vaccine strain. At every blood-draw timepoint, two biological replicates of bulk PBMCs were collected. A standard Ficoll-Paque protocol was used to isolate PBMCs from peripheral blood. TriZol was used to extract RNA from bulk PBMCs, from CD4 and CD8 fractions, and from dextramer-positive and dextramer-negative fractions. TCR cDNA was made using 5'RACE template switching, a step that added a universal primer site and unique molecular identifiers. cDNA synthesis was primed from both the TCR alpha and TCR beta constant segments. Libraries were amplified in two PCR steps, with sample barcodes and sequencing adapters added in the second step. Sequencing of libraries was performed on Illumina HiSeq 2500 (2x100 bp) or NovaSeq (2x150 bp). The paper's data handling went like this. Demultiplexing of reads and collapsing into UMI consensus sequences were performed with MIGEC, and V(D)J alignment was carried out with MiXCR. Vaccine-responding clonotypes were defined with edgeR using replicate PBMC samples, requiring FDR below 0.01 and a log2 fold change above 5 up to day 15. Each bulk clonotype received a CD4 or CD8 identity based on whether the sequenced CD4 or CD8 repertoire contained that clonotype at higher abundance. TCRdb cleaned the public reads at Q25 with fastp, built clones with MiXCR and kept in-frame beta chains. Entries that share a CDR3 protein sequence are merged under the most common genes and DNA. TCRdb, not the original authors, processed these V and J calls. A total of approximately 550,000 distinct CDR3 sequences appear in this sample, about 13% of them only once. The ten most abundant clones make up over 12% of the sample.

The origin of this receptor is a man aged 25 to 40 who received the YFV17D yellow fever vaccine. The sequenced sample was PBMCs, obtained on the day of the yellow fever booster vaccination. Rearrangement joined TRBV12-3 or TRBV12-4 to TRBJ2-2; too little of a D gene remains to name it. The CDR3 loop reads CASSLGPDYPTGELFF. The DNA sequence reads TGTGCCAGCAGTTTAGGCCCAGATTACCCCACCGGGGAGCTGTTTTTT.